The entry that follows covers one TCR beta chain sequence. The protocol was immunoSEQ multiplex PCR, while the TCRdb copy is restricted to in-frame clones and leaves out a portion. Of some 200,000 clones listed, roughly 87% are singletons. In germline, CDR1 is SGHAT, CDR2 FQNNGV. V lost 3 bases and J lost 0, with 18 bases in between. The CDR3 runs 17 residues. This sample was taken from a study of blood T cell repertoires in COVID-19. The chain recombines TRBV11-2 with TRBJ2-7, with D perhaps TRBD2 (6 bases). Specimen: PBMCs or T cells enriched from blood (not recorded which). This clonotype was obtained from a man aged 18 to 29 with acute COVID-19. CDR3 in DNA: TGTGCCAGCAGCTTGGGCTGGGGGGAGGTCGACTCCTACGAGCAGTACTTC. Translated: CASSLGWGEVDSYEQYF.